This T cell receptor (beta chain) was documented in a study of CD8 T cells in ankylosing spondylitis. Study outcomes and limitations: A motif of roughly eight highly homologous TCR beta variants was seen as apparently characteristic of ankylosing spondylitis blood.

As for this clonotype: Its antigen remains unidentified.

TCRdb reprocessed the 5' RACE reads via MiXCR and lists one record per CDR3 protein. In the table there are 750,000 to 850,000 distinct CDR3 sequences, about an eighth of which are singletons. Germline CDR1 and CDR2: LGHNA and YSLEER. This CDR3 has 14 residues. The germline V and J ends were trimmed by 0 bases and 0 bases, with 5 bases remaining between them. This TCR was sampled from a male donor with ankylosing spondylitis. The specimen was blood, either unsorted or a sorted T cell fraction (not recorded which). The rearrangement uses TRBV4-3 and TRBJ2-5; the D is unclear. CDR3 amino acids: CASSQDPNQETQYF. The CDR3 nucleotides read TGCGCCAGCAGCCAAGATCCAAACCAAGAGACCCAGTACTTC.